This T cell receptor beta chain was observed in a study of Ad26.COV2.S vaccination and SARS-CoV-2 variants. Assay: immunoSEQ multiplex PCR; the TCRdb copy retains only in-frame clones and omits some. This repertoire shows 350,000 to 450,000 clones, 70% to 90% found once; its top ten account for 3% to 4%. Sample treatment: roughly 20 received Ad26.COV2.S at low or high dose, single or two shots; 5 received placebo; per-sample allocation not given. Repertoires come from day 63 after the first vaccine or placebo injection. Germline V gene lookup returns CDR1 SEHNR and CDR2 FQNEAQ (reference sequence). The CDR3 covers 17 residues. V was shortened by 5 bases and J by 5 bases, with 19 bases between the two germline ends.

This chain uses TRBV7-9 with TRBJ1-6; D unresolved. Material: peripheral blood, obtained in a trial of Ad26.COV2.S vaccine versus placebo. The receptor was derived from a person between 18 and 60 years old who received the Ad26.COV2.S COVID-19 vaccine or a placebo. CDR3 in amino acids: CASSKLGGSRHNSPLHF. CDR3 nucleotide sequence: TGTGCCAGCAGCAAACTTGGTGGCAGCCGACATAATTCACCCCTCCACTTT.